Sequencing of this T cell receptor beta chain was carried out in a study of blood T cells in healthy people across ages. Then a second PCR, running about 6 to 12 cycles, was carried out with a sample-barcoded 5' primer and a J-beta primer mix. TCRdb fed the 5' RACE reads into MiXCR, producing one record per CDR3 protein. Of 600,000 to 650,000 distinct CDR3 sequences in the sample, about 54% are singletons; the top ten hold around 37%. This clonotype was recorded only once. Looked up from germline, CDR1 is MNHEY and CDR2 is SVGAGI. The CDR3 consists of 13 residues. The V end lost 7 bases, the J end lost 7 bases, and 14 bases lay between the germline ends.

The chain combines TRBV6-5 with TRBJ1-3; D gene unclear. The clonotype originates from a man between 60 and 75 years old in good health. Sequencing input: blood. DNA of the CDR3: TGTGCCAGCAAGCCCACCCGGGTCAACACCATATATTTT. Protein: CASKPTRVNTIYF.